This TCR beta chain is drawn from a study of OX40 agonist ivuxolimab in advanced cancers. As for the study in general: An agonistic human IgG2 monoclonal antibody against OX40 (CD134) was given. Patients assigned to dose escalation were diagnosed with hepatocellular carcinoma, melanoma, renal cell or head and neck cancer.

As concerns this clone: Its antigen is undetermined.

Germline-derived CDR1 and CDR2 are SGHTA and FQGNSA. The CDR3 covers 13 residues. The trim removed 6 bases at V and 5 bases at J, leaving 7 bases unmatched. Findings of the study overall: Partial responders receiving 0.1-3.0 mg/kg showed among the lowest clonal expansion. Expanded clones belonging to CD8+ T cells outnumbered, on average, those of CD4+.

The protocol was immunoSEQ multiplex PCR, while the TCRdb copy is restricted to in-frame clones and leaves out a portion. Of around 86,000 clones in the sample, approximately 84% are singletons; the top ten hold less than 3%. V usage is TRBV7-2 and J usage is TRBJ2-7; 7 nucleotides align to TRBD2. The sequences come from CD4+ or CD8+ T cells sorted from blood, collected in a trial of the OX40 agonist ivuxolimab. The sequence was obtained from an adult with an advanced solid tumor such as melanoma, head and neck, liver or kidney cancer. CDR3 sequence reads: CASRAAGVHEQYF. The CDR3 DNA is TGTGCCAGCAGGGCCGCGGGGGTGCACGAGCAGTACTTC.